This paragraph reports one T cell receptor (beta chain). The data stem from a study of blood T cell repertoires in COVID-19. Study summary: T cells, B-cell-depleted T cells, or PBMCs provided the cDNA or gDNA that served as material.

V was cut by 10 bases and J by 4 bases, with 22 bases left in between. The germline V gene encodes CDR1 MNHEY and CDR2 SVGAGI. The CDR3 sequence is 15 residues long. Measured with immunoSEQ multiplex PCR; TCRdb has only the in-frame clones, and not every one. This sample has approximately 260,000 clones; about 89% occur once, and the top ten carry roughly 2.3%. This chain uses TRBV6-5 with TRBJ1-1; TRBD1 is a possible D gene (5 bases). The sequenced sample was peripheral blood. The TCR originated in a middle-aged man with acute or convalescent COVID-19. The CDR3 DNA reads TGTGCCATACGTCATATAGGGACTGGGGCCACTGAAGCTTTCTTT. Amino acids: CAIRHIGTGATEAFF.